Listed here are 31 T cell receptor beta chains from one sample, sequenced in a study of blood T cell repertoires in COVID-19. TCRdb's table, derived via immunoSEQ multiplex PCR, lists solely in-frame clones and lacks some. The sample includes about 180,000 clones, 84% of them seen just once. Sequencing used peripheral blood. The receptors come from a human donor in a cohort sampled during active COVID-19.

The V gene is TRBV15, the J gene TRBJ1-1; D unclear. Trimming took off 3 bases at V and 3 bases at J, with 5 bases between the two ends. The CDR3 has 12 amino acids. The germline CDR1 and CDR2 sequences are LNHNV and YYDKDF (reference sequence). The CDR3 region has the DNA TGTGCCACCAGCAGTCTCTACACTGAAGCTTTCTTT. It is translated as CATSSLYTEAFF.

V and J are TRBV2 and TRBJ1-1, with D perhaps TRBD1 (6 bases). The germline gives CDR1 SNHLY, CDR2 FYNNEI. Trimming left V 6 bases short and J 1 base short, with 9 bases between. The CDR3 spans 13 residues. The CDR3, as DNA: TGTGCCAGCAGGAGGACAGAGAACACTGAAGCTTTCTTT. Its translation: CASRRTENTEAFF.

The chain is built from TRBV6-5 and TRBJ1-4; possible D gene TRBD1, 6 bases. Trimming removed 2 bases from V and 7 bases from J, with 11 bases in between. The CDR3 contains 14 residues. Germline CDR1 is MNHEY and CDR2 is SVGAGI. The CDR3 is CASSYNREIEKLFF. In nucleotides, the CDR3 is TGTGCCAGCAGTTACAACAGGGAAATTGAAAAACTGTTTTTT.

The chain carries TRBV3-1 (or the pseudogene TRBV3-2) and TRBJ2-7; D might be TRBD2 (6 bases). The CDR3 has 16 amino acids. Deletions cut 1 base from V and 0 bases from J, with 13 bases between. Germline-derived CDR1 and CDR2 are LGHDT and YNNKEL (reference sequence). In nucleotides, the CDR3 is TGTGCCAGCAGCCAAGGACTAGTCATCAACTCCTACGAGCAGTACTTC. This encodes CASSQGLVINSYEQYF.

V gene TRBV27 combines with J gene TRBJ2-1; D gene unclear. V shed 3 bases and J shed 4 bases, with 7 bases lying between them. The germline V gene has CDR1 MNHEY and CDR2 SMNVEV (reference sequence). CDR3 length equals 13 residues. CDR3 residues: CASSFTRYNEQFF. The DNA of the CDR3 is TGTGCCAGCAGTTTTACCAGGTACAATGAGCAGTTCTTC.

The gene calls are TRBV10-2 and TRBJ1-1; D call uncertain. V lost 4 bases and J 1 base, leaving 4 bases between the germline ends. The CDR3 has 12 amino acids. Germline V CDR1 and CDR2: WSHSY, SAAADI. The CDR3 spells CASSVRNTEAFF. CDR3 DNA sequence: TGCGCCAGCAGTGTTCGGAACACTGAAGCTTTCTTT.

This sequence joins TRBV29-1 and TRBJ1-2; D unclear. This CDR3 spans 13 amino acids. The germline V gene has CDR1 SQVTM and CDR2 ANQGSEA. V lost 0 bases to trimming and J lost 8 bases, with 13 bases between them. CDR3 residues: CSVEDLDQRGYTF. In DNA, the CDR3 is TGCAGCGTTGAAGATCTTGACCAGAGGGGCTACACCTTC.

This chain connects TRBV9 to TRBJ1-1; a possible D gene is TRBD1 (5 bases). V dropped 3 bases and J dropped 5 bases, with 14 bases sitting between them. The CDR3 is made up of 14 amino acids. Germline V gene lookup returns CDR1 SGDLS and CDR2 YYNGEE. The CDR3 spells CASSAEGAGTEAFF. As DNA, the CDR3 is TGTGCCAGCAGCGCCGAAGGGGCAGGGACTGAAGCTTTCTTT.

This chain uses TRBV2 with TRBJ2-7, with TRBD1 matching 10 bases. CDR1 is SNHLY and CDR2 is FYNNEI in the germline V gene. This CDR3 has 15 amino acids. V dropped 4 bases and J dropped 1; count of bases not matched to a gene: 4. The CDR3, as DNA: TGTGCCAGCAGTGCTGACAGGGGGCTGTCCTACGAGCAGTACTTC. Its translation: CASSADRGLSYEQYF.

CDR3 in amino acids: CSATEARGNQPQHF. In DNA form, the CDR3 reads TGCAGTGCTACTGAGGCCAGGGGAAATCAGCCCCAGCATTTT. The rearrangement links TRBV20-1 to TRBJ1-5; D possibly corresponds to TRBD1 (6 bases). The CDR3 has 14 residues. V dropped 4 bases and J dropped 4 bases, with 14 bases sitting between them. From germline, CDR1 is DFQATT and CDR2 SNEGSKA (reference sequence).

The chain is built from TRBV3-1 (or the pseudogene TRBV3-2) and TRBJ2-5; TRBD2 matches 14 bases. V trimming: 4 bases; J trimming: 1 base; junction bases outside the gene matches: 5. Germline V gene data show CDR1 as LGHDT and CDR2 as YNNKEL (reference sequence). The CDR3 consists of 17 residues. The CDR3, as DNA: TGTGCCAGCAGCCGGACTAGCGGGGGGACCCGCCAAGAGACCCAGTACTTC. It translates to CASSRTSGGTRQETQYF.

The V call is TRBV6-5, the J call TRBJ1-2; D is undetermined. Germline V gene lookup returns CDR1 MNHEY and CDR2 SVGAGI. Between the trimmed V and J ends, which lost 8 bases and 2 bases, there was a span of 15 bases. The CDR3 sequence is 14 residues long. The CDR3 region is CASSRRADNYGYTF. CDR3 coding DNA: TGTGCCAGCTCCCGGAGGGCAGACAACTATGGCTACACCTTC.

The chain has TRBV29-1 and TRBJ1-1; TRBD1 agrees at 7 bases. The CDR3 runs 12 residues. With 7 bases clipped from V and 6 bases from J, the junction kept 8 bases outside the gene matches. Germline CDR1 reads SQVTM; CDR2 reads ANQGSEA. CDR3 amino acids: CSGEGGSAEAFF. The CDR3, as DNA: TGCAGCGGGGAAGGGGGCAGTGCTGAAGCTTTCTTT.

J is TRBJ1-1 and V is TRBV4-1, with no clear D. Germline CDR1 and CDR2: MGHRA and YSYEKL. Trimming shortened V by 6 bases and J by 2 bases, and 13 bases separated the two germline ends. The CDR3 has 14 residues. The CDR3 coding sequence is TGCGCCAGCAGAGGCGGGCGGTCAAACACTGAAGCTTTCTTT. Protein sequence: CASRGGRSNTEAFF.

In DNA, the CDR3 is TGTGCCAGCAGTGAATATAGCTTTGCGGGGATAGCGGGGTACCAAGAGACCCAGTACTTC. Protein sequence: CASSEYSFAGIAGYQETQYF. J is TRBJ2-5 and V is TRBV6-1; 8 positions agree with TRBD2. V lost 2 bases and J lost 0; bases outside the gene matches: 17. Germline V gene lookup returns CDR1 MNHNS and CDR2 SASEGT. The CDR3 runs to 20 residues.

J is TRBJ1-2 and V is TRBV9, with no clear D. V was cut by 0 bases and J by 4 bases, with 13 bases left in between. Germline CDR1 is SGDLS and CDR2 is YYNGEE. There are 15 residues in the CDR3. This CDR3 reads CASSVESLGLYGYTF. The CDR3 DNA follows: TGTGCCAGCAGCGTAGAGTCCTTGGGCCTCTATGGCTACACCTTC.

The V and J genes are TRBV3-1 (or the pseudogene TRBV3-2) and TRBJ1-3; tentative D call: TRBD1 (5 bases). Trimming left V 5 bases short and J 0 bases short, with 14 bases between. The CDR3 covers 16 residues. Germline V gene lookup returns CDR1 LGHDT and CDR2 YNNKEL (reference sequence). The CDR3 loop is CASSYYGAASGNTIYF. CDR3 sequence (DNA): TGTGCCAGCAGCTACTATGGGGCTGCCTCTGGAAACACCATATATTTT.

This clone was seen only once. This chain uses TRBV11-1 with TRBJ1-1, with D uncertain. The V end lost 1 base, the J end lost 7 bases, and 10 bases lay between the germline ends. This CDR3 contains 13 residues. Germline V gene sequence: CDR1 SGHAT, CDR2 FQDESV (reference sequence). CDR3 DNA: TGTGCCAGCAGCTTAGAAGGCGGGGATGAAGCTTTCTTT. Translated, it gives CASSLEGGDEAFF.

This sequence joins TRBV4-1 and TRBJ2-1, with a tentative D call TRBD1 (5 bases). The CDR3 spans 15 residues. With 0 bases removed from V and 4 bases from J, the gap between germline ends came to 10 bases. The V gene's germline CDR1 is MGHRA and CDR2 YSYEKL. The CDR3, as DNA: TGCGCCAGCAGCCAAGATAGGCCAGGGTACAATGAGCAGTTCTTC. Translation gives CASSQDRPGYNEQFF.

Here the CDR3 DNA reads TGTGCCAGCAAACCACAGGGAGCCTATGGCTACACCTTC. Protein: CASKPQGAYGYTF. The V call is TRBV27, the J call TRBJ1-2; a weak D match, TRBD1 (6 bases). Per germline, CDR1 MNHEY and CDR2 SMNVEV (reference sequence). V was cut by 7 bases and J by 4 bases, with 13 bases left in between. The CDR3 is made up of 13 amino acids.

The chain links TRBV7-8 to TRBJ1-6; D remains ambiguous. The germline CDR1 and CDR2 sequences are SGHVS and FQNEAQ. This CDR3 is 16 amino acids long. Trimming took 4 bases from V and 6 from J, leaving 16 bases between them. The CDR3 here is CASSYGLTTINSPLHF. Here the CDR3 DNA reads TGTGCCAGCAGCTACGGTCTCACTACTATTAATTCACCCCTCCACTTT. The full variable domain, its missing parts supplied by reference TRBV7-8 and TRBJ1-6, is GAGVSQSPRYKVAKRGQDVALRCDPISGHVSLFWYQQALGQGPEFLTYFQNEAQLDKSGLPSDRFFAERPEGSVSTLKIQRTQQEDSAVYLCASSYGLTTINSPLHFGNGTRLTVT.

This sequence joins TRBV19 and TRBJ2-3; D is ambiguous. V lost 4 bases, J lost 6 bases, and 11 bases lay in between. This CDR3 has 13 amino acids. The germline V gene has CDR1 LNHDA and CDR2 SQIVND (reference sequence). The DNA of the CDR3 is TGTGCCAGTAGTAATCCGGAGCTGGATACGCAGTATTTT. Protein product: CASSNPELDTQYF.

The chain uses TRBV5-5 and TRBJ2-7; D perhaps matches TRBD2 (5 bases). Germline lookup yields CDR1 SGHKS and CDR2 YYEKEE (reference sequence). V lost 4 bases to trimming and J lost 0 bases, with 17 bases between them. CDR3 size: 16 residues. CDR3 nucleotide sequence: TGTGCCAGCAGCCACGAGGGTTCCCGGTTCTCCTACGAGCAGTACTTC. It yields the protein CASSHEGSRFSYEQYF. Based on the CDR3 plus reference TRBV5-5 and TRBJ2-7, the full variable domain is DAGVTQSPTHLIKTRGQQVTLRCSPISGHKSVSWYQQVLGQGPQFIFQYYEKEERGRGNFPDRFSARQFPNYSSELNVNALLLGDSALYLCASSHEGSRFSYEQYFGPGTRLTVT.

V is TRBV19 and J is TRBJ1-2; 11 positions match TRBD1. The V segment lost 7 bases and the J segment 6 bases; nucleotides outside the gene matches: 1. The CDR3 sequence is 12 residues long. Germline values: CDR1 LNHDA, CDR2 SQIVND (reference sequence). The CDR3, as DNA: TGTGCCAGTACGGGACAGGGGGATGGCTACACCTTC. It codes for CASTGQGDGYTF. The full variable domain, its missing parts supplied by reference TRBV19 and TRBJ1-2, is DGGITQSPKYLFRKEGQNVTLSCEQNLNHDAMYWYRQDPGQGLRLIYYSQIVNDFQKGDIAEGYSVSREKKESFPLTVTSAQKNPTAFYLCASTGQGDGYTFGSGTRLTVV.

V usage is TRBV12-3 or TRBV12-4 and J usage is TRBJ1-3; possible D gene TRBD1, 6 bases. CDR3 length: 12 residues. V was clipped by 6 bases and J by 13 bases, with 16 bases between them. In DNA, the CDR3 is TGTGCCAGCAGGATTTACAGGGAGAGGATATATTTT. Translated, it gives CASRIYRERIYF.

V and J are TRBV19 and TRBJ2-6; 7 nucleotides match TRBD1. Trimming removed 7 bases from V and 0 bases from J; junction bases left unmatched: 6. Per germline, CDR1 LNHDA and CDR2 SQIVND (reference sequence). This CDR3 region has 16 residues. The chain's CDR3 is CASTQGDNSGANVLTF. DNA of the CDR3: TGTGCCAGTACTCAGGGGGACAACTCTGGGGCCAACGTCCTGACTTTC.

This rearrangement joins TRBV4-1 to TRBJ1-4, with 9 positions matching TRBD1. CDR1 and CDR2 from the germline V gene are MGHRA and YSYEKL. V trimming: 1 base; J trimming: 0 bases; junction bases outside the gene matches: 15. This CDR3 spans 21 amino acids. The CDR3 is CASSQGLTGQGRITTNEKLFF. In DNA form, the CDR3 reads TGCGCCAGCAGCCAAGGGTTGACGGGACAGGGTCGGATTACAACTAATGAAAAACTGTTTTTT.

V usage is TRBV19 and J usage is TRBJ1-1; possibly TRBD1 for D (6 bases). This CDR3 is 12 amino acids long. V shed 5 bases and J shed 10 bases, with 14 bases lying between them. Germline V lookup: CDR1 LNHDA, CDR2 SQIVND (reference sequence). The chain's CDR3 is CASSLRGGRAFF. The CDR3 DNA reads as TGTGCCAGTAGTTTAAGGGGGGGCAGAGCTTTCTTT. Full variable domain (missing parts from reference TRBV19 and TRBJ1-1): DGGITQSPKYLFRKEGQNVTLSCEQNLNHDAMYWYRQDPGQGLRLIYYSQIVNDFQKGDIAEGYSVSREKKESFPLTVTSAQKNPTAFYLCASSLRGGRAFFGQGTRLTVV.

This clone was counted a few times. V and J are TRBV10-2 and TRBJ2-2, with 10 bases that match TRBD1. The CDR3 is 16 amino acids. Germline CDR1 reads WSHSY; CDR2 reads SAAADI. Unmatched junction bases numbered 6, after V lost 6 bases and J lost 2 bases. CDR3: CASRFGTGENTGELFF. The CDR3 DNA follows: TGCGCCAGCAGGTTCGGGACAGGGGAAAACACCGGGGAGCTGTTTTTT.

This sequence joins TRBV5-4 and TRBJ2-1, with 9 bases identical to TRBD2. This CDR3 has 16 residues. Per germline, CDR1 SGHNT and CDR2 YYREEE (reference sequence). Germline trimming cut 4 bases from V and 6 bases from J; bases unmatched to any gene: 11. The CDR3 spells CASSVPPAGGFNEQFF. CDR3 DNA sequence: TGTGCCAGCAGCGTCCCCCCGGCGGGGGGGTTCAATGAGCAGTTCTTC.

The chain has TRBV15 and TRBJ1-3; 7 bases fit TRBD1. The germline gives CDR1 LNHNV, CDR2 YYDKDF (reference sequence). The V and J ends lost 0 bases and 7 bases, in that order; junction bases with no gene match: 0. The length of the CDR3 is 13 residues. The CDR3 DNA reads TGTGCCACCAGCAGAGACAGGGGGAACACCATATATTTT. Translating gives CATSRDRGNTIYF.